This TCR beta chain appears in the sequencing data of a study of shared clonotypes between healthy human individuals. Findings and limits, study-wide: In four donors, around 4.5% of naive CD4 clonotypes appeared in common.

CD4+ cells underwent separation, giving CD45RA+ naive and CD45RA-negative memory subsets. A word on this clone: What it binds is unknown. Other DNA sequences within the sample encode an identical CDR3.

The CDR3 is made up of 13 amino acids. Trimming shortened V by 1 base and J by 5 bases, and 8 bases separated the two germline ends. Germline CDR1 is SEHNR and CDR2 is FQNEAQ (reference sequence). TCRdb keeps only in-frame clones here, not all; method: immunoSEQ multiplex PCR. This table has 1.6 million or so clones, less than 99% appearing once. Sequenced material: naive CD4+ T cells sorted from blood. Subset described: CD45RA+ positively selected. The TCR originated in a man aged 30 to 45 in good health. This chain joins TRBV7-9 and TRBJ1-1, with D possibly TRBD1 on 5 matching bases. The CDR3, as DNA: TGTGCCAGCAGCTTAGGGTGGGGGACTGAAGCTTTCTTT. This codes for CASSLGWGTEAFF. Looking up the rest from reference TRBV7-9 and TRBJ1-1 gives the full variable domain: DTGVSQNPRHKITKRGQNVTFRCDPISEHNRLYWYRQTLGQGPEFLTYFQNEAQLEKSRLLSDRFSAERPKGSFSTLEIQRTEQGDSAMYLCASSLGWGTEAFFGQGTRLTVV.